This TCR beta chain was sequenced in a study of cytomegalovirus exposure and HLA in healthy donors. Study-level results: Equally common other TCR beta chains were less clonally expanded than HLA-associated ones, a later analysis found.

There were likely unrecorded immune exposures, though donors were nominally healthy when sampled. CDR1 and CDR2 (germline): SGHRS, YFSETQ. This CDR3 region has 14 residues. Trimming pared 7 bases from V and 3 bases from J, leaving 15 bases between. Of note for this clone: Antigen: not known.

The PCR made use of 60 Vbeta and 13 Jbeta primers. Sequencing was performed with immunoSEQ multiplex PCR; in TCRdb, only in-frame clones are kept and a portion is missing. The sample lists roughly 150,000 clones; around 77% were seen once. The TCR sequence derives from a young man in good health. Source material: PBMCs. The gene calls are TRBV5-1 and TRBJ2-3; possible D gene TRBD2, 5 bases. The CDR3 sequence is CASGAAGGTDTQYF. For the CDR3, the DNA is TGCGCCAGCGGTGCCGCTGGAGGAACAGATACGCAGTATTTT.